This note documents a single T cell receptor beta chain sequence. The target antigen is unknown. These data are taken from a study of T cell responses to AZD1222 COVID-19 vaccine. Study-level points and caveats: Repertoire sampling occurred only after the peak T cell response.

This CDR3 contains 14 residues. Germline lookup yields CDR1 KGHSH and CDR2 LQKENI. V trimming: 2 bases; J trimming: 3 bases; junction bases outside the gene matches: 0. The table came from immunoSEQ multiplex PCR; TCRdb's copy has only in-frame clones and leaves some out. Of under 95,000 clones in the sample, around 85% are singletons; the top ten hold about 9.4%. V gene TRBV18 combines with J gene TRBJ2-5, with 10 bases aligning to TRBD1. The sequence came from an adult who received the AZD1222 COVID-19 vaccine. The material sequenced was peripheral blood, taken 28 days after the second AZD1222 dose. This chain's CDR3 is CASSPGTGEETQYF. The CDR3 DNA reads TGTGCCAGCTCACCAGGGACAGGGGAAGAGACCCAGTACTTC.